This TCR beta chain is from a study of T cells in women clearing cervical HPV infection. As regards this clone: The sequenced fragment ends 3 residues before the CDR3 boundary, so the rest is inferred from the germline J gene.

The CDR3 is 15 residues long. The germline V gene encodes CDR1 DFQATT and CDR2 SNEGSKA (reference sequence). Trimming at V came to 0 bases and at J to 4 bases, leaving 5 bases not matched to a gene. TCRdb's table, derived via immunoSEQ multiplex PCR, lists solely in-frame clones and lacks some. The sample holds some 21,000 clones. The sequenced material came from blood buffy coat. This clonotype originated in a woman between 18 and 70 years old with a cervical HPV16 infection that either progressed to CIN3+ or cleared (not recorded which). The gene calls are TRBV20-1 and TRBJ2-5, with TRBD2 identical over 10 bases. CDR3 DNA, as far as it was read: TGCAGTGCTAGAGATTGGTCTAGCGGGGGAGAGACC. Residues: CSARDWSSGGET. The complete CDR3 protein is CSARDWSSGGETQYF.